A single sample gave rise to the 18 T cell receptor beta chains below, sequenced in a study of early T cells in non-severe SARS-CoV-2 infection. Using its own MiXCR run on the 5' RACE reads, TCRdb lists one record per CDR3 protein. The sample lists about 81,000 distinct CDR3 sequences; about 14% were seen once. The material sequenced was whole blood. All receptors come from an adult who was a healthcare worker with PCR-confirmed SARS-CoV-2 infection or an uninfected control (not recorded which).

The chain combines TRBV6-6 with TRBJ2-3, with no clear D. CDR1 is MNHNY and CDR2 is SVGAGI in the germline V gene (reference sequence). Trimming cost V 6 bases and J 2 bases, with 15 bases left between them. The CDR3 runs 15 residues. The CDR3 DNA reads TGTGCCAGCAGCATGGACGGGTTACCCACAGATACGCAGTATTTT. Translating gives CASSMDGLPTDTQYF.

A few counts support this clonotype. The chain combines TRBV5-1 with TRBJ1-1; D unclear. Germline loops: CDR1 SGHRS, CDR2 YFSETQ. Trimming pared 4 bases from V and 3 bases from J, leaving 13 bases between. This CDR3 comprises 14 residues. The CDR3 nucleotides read TGCGCCAGCAGCACCGAGATCAGGCACACTGAAGCTTTCTTT. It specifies CASSTEIRHTEAFF.

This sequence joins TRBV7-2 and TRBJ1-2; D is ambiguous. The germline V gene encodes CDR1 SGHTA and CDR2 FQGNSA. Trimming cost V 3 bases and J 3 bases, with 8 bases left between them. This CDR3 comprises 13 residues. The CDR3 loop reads CASSFKRDYGYTF. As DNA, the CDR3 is TGTGCCAGCAGCTTTAAACGGGACTATGGCTACACCTTC.

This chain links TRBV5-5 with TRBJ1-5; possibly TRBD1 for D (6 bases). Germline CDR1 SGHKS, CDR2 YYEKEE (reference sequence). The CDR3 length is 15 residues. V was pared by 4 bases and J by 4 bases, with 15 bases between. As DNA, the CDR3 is TGTGCCAGCAGCCTGATGGGACATCAGAATCAGCCCCAGCATTTT. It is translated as CASSLMGHQNQPQHF.

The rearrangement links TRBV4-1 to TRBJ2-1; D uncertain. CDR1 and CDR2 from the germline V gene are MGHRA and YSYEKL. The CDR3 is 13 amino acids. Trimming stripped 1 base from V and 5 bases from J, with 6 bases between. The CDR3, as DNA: TGCGCCAGCAGCCAAGGCCGAAACAATGAGCAGTTCTTC. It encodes CASSQGRNNEQFF.

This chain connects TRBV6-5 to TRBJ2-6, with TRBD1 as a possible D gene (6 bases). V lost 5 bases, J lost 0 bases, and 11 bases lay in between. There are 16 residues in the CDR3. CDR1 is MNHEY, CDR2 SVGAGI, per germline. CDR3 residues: CASSHRQVSGANVLTF. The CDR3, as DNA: TGTGCCAGCAGTCACCGACAGGTCTCTGGGGCCAACGTCCTGACTTTC.

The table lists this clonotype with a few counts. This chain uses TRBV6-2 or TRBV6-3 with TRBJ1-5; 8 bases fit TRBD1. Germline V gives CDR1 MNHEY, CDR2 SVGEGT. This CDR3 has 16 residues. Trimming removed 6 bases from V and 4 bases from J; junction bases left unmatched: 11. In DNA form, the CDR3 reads TGTGCCAGCAGGGGACGGGGACAGGAAATTAATCAGCCCCAGCATTTT. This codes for CASRGRGQEINQPQHF.

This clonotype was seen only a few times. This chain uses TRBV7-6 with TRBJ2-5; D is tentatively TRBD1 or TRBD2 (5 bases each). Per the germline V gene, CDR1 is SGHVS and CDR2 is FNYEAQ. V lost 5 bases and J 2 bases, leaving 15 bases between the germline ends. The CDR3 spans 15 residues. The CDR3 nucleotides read TGTGCCAGCAGCCGAACCGGGACGGAACAAGAGACCCAGTACTTC. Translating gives CASSRTGTEQETQYF.

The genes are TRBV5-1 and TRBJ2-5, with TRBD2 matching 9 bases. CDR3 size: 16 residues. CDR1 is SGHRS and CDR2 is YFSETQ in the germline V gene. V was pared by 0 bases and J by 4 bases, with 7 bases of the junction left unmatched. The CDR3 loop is CASSLEASGAGETQYF. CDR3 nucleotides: TGCGCCAGCAGCTTGGAGGCTAGCGGGGCGGGAGAGACCCAGTACTTC.

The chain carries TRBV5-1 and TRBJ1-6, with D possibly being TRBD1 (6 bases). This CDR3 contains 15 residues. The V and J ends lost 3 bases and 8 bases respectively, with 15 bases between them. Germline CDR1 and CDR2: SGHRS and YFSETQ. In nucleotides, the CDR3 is TGCGCCAGCAGCTCTGGAGGGACAACGTATTCACCCCTCCACTTT. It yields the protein CASSSGGTTYSPLHF. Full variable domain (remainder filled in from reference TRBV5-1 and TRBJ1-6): KAGVTQTPRYLIKTRGQQVTLSCSPISGHRSVSWYQQTPGQGLQFLFEYFSETQRNKGNFPGRFSGRQFSNSRSEMNVSTLELGDSALYLCASSSGGTTYSPLHFGNGTRLTVT.

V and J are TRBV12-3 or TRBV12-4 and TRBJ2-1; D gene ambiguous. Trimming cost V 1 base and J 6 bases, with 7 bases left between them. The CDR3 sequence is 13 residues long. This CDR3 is CASSLVLFNEQFF. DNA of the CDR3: TGTGCCAGCAGTTTAGTGCTTTTCAATGAGCAGTTCTTC.

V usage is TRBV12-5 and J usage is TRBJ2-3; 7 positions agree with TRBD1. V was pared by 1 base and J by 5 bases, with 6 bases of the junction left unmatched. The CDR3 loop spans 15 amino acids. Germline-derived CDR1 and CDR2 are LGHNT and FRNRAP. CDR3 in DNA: TGTGCTAGTGGTTTGGGGCAGGGGGTCGGAGATACGCAGTATTTT. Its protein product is CASGLGQGVGDTQYF.

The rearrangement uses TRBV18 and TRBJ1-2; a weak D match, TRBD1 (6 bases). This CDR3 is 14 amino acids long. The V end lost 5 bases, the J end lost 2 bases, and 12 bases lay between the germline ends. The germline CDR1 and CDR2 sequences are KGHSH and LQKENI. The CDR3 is CASSSSGQNYGYTF. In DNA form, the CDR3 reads TGTGCCAGCTCATCGTCAGGACAGAACTATGGCTACACCTTC.

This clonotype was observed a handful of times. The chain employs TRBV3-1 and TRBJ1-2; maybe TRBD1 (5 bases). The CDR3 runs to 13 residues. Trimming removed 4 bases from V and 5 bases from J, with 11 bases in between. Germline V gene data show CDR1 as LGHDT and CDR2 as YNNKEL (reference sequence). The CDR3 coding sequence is TGTGCCAGCAGCCTCCAGGGTTTATATGGCTACACCTTC. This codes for CASSLQGLYGYTF. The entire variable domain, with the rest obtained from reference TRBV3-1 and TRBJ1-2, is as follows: DTAVSQTPKYLVTQMGNDKSIKCEQNLGHDTMYWYKQDSKKFLKIMFSYNNKELIINETVPNRFSPKSPDKAHLNLHINSLELGDSAVYFCASSLQGLYGYTFGSGTRLTVV.

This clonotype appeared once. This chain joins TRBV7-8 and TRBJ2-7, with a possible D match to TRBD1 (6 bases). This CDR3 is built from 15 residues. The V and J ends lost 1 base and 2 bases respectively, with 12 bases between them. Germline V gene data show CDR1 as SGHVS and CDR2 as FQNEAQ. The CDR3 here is CASSLGGTLTYEQYF. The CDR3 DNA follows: TGTGCCAGCAGCTTAGGTGGGACATTGACCTACGAGCAGTACTTC.

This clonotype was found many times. The CDR3 DNA reads as TGTGCCAGCGCGGCGGGTTTAGGGAACACTGAAGCTTTCTTT. Translating gives CASAAGLGNTEAFF. This rearrangement joins TRBV6-5 to TRBJ1-1; D is unclear. V was trimmed by 8 bases and J by 1 base, leaving 14 bases between them. Germline loops: CDR1 MNHEY, CDR2 SVGAGI. The CDR3 runs 14 residues.

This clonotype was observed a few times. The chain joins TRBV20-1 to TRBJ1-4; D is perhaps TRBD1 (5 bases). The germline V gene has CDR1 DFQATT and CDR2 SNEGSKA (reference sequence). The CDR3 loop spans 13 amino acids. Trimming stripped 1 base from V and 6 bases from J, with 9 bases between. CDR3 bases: TGCAGTGCTAGAGGGGGCAGAGATGAAAAACTGTTTTTT. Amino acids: CSARGGRDEKLFF.

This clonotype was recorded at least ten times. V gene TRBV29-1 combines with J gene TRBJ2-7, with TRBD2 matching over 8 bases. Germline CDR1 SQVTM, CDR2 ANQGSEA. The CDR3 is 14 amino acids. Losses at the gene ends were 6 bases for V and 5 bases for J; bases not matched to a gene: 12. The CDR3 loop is CSVAGSGDPHEQYF. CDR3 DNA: TGCAGCGTCGCGGGTAGCGGGGACCCCCACGAGCAGTACTTC.